This entry lists 7 T cell receptor beta chains sequenced from one sample in a study of immune heterogeneity within non-small cell lung tumors. For each sample, template was roughly 640 ng of bulk tumor genomic DNA. Doctors removed several biopsies from each primary tumor during surgery, keeping them far apart. The study enrolled patients with untreated, newly diagnosed non-small cell lung cancer who underwent curative surgery. With 32 V and 13 J primers, multiplex PCR amplified the TCR beta CDR3. TCRdb called the multiplex PCR reads again in MiXCR, with one record for every CDR3 protein. The sample has under 25,000 distinct CDR3 sequences, 28% seen once. The material sequenced was lung tumor tissue. Receptors were obtained from a man in his forties with non-small cell lung cancer.

By share, this clonotype ranks as medium-sized. This chain uses TRBV12-3 or TRBV12-4 with TRBJ2-1; 7 positions match TRBD2. V lost 6 bases and J lost 14; bases outside the gene matches: 7. CDR3 length equals 11 residues. CDR3 DNA sequence: TGTGCCAGCAGCGCGGGGGTTGATAAGTTCTTC. Residues: CASSAGVDKFF.

Of note for this clonotype: A clone one base away is much larger, so this may be a read error. The chain uses TRBV27 and TRBJ2-5; 9 bases map to TRBD2. Germline assignment: CDR1 MNHEY and CDR2 SMNVEV (reference sequence). CDR3 length: 18 amino acids. The CDR3 DNA reads TGTGCCAGAAGTTCATCCCTAGCGGGATTAGAAGTAGGAGAGACCCAGTACTTC. Residues: CARSSSLAGLEVGETQYF.

There are many counts of this clonotype. The CDR3 nucleotides read TGTGCCTCCAGGAGGACCGACACCATATATTTT. Protein: CASRRTDTIYF. The chain links TRBV19 to TRBJ1-3, with D unresolved. V dropped 11 bases and J dropped 8 bases, with 13 bases sitting between them. The CDR3 has 11 residues. The V gene's germline CDR1 is LNHDA and CDR2 SQIVND (reference sequence).

This clonotype has a count of ten or more. The chain uses TRBV9 and TRBJ1-2; perhaps TRBD1 as D (5 bases). Germline V lookup: CDR1 SGDLS, CDR2 YYNGEE. Between the trimmed V and J ends, which lost 3 bases and 4 bases, there was a span of 10 bases. The CDR3 covers 13 residues. CDR3 coding DNA: TGTGCCAGCAGCGAAGGGGTTGCCTATGGCTACACCTTC. This gives the protein CASSEGVAYGYTF.

This clonotype was detected only a few times. The CDR3, as DNA: TGCAGCGTTGATAAGGCGAACACCGGGGAGCTGTTTTTT. This encodes CSVDKANTGELFF. V and J are TRBV29-1 and TRBJ2-2; the D is unclear. Trimming took off 3 bases at V and 0 bases at J, with 5 bases between the two ends. This CDR3 spans 13 amino acids. CDR1 and CDR2 (germline): SQVTM, ANQGSEA.

This clonotype has a handful of counts. The chain is built from TRBV6-2 or TRBV6-3 and TRBJ2-5; D is possibly TRBD2 (6 bases). CDR1 and CDR2 from the germline V gene are MNHEY and SVGEGT. This CDR3 is built from 13 residues. V lost 5 bases, J lost 4 bases, and 11 bases lay in between. The CDR3 protein is CASSGDLRETQYF. The CDR3 region has the DNA TGTGCCAGCAGTGGGGACTTAAGAGAGACCCAGTACTTC.

Regarding this clonotype: A much larger clonotype is one base distant, so this may be a read error. The chain carries TRBV11-3 and TRBJ1-2; 9 nucleotides agree with TRBD1. Germline V lookup: CDR1 SGHNT, CDR2 YENEEA. There are 16 residues in the CDR3. V shed 4 bases and J 10 bases; nucleotides not matched to a gene: 16. CDR3: CASSSAGTGNSNVYTF. The CDR3 nucleotides read TGTGCCAGCAGCTCGGCAGGGACAGGGAATTCGAATGTCTACACCTTC.